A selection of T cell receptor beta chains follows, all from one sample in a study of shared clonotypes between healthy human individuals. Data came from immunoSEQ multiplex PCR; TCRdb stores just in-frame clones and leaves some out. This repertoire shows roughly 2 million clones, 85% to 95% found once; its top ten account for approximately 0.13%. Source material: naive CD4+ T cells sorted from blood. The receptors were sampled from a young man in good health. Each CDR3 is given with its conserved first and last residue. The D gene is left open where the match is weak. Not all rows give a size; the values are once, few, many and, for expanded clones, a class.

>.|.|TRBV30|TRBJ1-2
CAWGDLLNYGYTF
TGTGCCTGGGGGGACTTACTCAACTATGGCTACACCTTC
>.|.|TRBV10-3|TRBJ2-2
CATSAGDANTGELFF
TGTGCCACCTCAGCCGGAGACGCGAACACCGGGGAGCTGTTTTTT
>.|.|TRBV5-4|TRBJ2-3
CASSSGTGTDTQYF
TGTGCCAGCAGCTCCGGGACTGGCACAGATACGCAGTATTTT
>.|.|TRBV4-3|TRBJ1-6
CASSQDGGTIQSPLHF
TGCGCCAGCAGCCAAGATGGAGGGACAATTCAATCACCCCTCCACTTT
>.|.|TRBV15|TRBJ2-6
CATSRGMPGANVLTF
TGTGCCACCAGCCGAGGGATGCCTGGGGCCAACGTCCTGACTTTC
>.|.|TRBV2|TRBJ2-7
CASSLYLVDYEQYF
TGTGCCAGCAGTTTGTACTTGGTTGACTACGAGCAGTACTTC
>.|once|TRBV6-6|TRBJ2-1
CASRLSNEQFF
TGTGCCAGCAGGTTAAGCAATGAGCAGTTCTTC
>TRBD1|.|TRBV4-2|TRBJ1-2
CASSQDLGTGGHGYTF
TGTGCCAGCAGCCAAGATTTGGGGACAGGGGGCCATGGCTACACCTTC
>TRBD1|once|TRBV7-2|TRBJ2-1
CASSPQTGYGNEQFF
TGTGCCAGCAGCCCCCAGACAGGGTATGGCAATGAGCAGTTCTTC
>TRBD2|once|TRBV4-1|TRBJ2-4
CASSQDRLAGTVAKNIQYF
TGCGCCAGCAGCCAAGATCGGCTAGCGGGGACAGTAGCCAAAAACATTCAGTACTTC
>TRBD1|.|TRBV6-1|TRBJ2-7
CASDYRGFEQYF
TGTGCCAGCGATTACAGGGGGTTCGAGCAGTACTTC
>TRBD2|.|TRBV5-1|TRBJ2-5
CASSWGLAQETQYF
TGCGCCAGCAGCTGGGGACTAGCACAAGAGACCCAGTACTTC
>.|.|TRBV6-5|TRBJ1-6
CASSYSTSYSPLHF
TGTGCCAGCAGTTACTCGACCTCGTATTCACCCCTCCACTTT
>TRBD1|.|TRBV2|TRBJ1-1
CASGGQGWTEAFF
TGTGCCAGCGGGGGACAGGGGTGGACTGAAGCTTTCTTT
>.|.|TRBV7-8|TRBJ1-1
CASSALGDPSNTEAFF
TGTGCCAGCAGCGCATTGGGGGACCCTTCGAACACTGAAGCTTTCTTT
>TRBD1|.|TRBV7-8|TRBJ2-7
CASSLADREFVYEQYF
TGTGCCAGCAGCTTAGCCGACAGGGAATTCGTCTACGAGCAGTACTTC
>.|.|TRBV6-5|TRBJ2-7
CASSSIGSFRYEQYF
TGTGCCAGCAGTTCGATTGGAAGCTTTCGGTACGAGCAGTACTTC
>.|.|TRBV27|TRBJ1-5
CASSLVPANQPQHF
TGTGCCAGCAGTTTGGTCCCAGCCAATCAGCCCCAGCATTTT
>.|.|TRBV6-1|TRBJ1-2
CASIPTADNYGYTF
TGTGCGTCGATACCTACAGCCGATAACTATGGCTACACCTTC
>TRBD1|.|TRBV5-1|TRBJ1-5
CASSLTGGGQPQHF
TGCGCCAGCAGCTTGACAGGGGGCGGGCAGCCCCAGCATTTT
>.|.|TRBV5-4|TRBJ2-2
CASTEDVLNTGELFF
TGTGCCAGCACCGAGGACGTGCTCAACACCGGGGAGCTGTTTTTT
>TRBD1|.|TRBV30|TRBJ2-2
CAWSVRRTGGTGELFF
TGTGCCTGGAGTGTACGAAGGACAGGAGGTACCGGGGAGCTGTTTTTT
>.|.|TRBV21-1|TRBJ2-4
CASSKVGRRHAKNIQYF
TGTGCCAGCAGCAAAGTGGGGAGGCGACATGCCAAAAACATTCAGTACTTC
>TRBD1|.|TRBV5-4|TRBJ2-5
CASSPYRGQGKETQYF
TGTGCCAGCAGCCCTTACCGGGGACAGGGCAAAGAGACCCAGTACTTC
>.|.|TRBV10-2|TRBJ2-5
CASSEVYFGGTQYF
TGCGCCAGCAGTGAGGTCTATTTTGGGGGGACCCAGTACTTC
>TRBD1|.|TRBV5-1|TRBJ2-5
CASSLEGGAETQYF
TGCGCCAGCAGCTTGGAAGGGGGCGCGGAGACCCAGTACTTC
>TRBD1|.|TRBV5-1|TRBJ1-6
CASKRDSDNSPLHF
TGCGCCAGCAAGAGGGACAGCGATAATTCACCCCTCCACTTT
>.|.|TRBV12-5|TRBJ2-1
CASGQLLGGEQFF
TGTGCTAGTGGTCAGCTGCTAGGTGGTGAGCAGTTCTTC
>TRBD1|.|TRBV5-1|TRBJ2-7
CASSLWTGTGKGLSYEQYF
TGCGCCAGCAGCTTGTGGACCGGGACAGGGAAAGGACTCTCCTACGAGCAGTACTTC
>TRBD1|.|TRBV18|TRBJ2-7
CASSPRDRGLDEQYF
TGTGCCAGCTCACCACGGGACAGGGGGCTTGACGAGCAGTACTTC
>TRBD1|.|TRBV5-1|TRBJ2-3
CASSEGQADTQYF
TGCGCCAGCAGCGAGGGACAGGCCGATACGCAGTATTTT
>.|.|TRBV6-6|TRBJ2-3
CASSYPSTDTQYF
TGTGCCAGCAGTTACCCTAGCACAGATACGCAGTATTTT
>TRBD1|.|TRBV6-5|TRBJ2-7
CASSHGGQGNYEQYF
TGTGCCAGCAGTCATGGGGGACAGGGGAACTACGAGCAGTACTTC
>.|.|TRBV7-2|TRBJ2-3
CASSFLQETDTQYF
TGTGCCAGCAGCTTTCTCCAGGAAACAGATACGCAGTATTTT
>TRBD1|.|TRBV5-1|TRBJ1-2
CASSSNRDRGEGYGYTF
TGCGCCAGCAGCTCCAATAGGGACAGGGGCGAGGGCTATGGCTACACCTTC
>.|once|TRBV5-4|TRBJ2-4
CASSSKGIGNIQYF
TGTGCCAGCAGCTCTAAGGGGATTGGGAACATTCAGTACTTC
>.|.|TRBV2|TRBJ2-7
CASDSGMGEQYF
TGTGCCAGCGATTCAGGGATGGGCGAGCAGTACTTC
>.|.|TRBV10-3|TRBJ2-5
CAISEGGLARETQYF
TGTGCCATCAGTGAGGGTGGGCTAGCTAGGGAGACCCAGTACTTC
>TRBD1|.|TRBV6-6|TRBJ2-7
CASSYGGGQGKAEQYF
TGTGCCAGCAGTTACGGGGGAGGACAGGGTAAGGCCGAGCAGTACTTC
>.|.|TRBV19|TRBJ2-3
CASGPNRDTQYF
TGTGCCAGTGGTCCTAACCGAGATACGCAGTATTTT
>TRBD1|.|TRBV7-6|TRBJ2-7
CASSLAVQGASYEQYF
TGTGCCAGCAGCTTAGCAGTTCAGGGGGCGTCCTACGAGCAGTACTTC
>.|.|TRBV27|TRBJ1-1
CASSFREVTEAFF
TGTGCCAGCAGTTTCAGGGAGGTCACTGAAGCTTTCTTT
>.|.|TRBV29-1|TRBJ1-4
CSVVPATNEKLFF
TGCAGCGTTGTCCCTGCAACTAATGAAAAACTGTTTTTT
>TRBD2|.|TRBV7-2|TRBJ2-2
CASSWTGLAGIGAGELFF
TGTGCCAGCAGCTGGACGGGACTAGCGGGAATCGGGGCCGGGGAGCTGTTTTTT
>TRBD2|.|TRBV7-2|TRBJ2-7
CASSTDTSGVPYEQYF
TGTGCCAGCAGCACTGATACTAGCGGGGTCCCCTACGAGCAGTACTTC
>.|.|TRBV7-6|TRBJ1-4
CASSFGPNEKLFF
TGTGCCAGCAGCTTTGGACCTAATGAAAAACTGTTTTTT
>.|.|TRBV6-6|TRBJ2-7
CASGPTAYEQYF
TGTGCCAGCGGACCGACAGCCTACGAGCAGTACTTC